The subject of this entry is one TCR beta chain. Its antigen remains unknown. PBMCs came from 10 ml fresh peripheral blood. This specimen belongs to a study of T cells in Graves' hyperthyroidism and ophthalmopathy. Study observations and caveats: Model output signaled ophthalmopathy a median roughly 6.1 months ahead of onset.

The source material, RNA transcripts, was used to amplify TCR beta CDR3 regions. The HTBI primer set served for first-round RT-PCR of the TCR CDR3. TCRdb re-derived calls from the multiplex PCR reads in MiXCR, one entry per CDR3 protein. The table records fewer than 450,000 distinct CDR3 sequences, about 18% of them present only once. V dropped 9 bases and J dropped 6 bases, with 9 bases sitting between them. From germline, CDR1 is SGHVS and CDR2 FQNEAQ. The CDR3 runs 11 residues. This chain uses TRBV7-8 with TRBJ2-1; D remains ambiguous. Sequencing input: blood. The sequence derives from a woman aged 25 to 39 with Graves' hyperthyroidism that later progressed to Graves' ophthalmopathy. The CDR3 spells CASYDSNEQFF. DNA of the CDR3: TGTGCCAGTTATGATTCCAATGAGCAGTTCTTC.